The sample holds many counts of the clone carrying this TCR beta chain. What it recognizes is unknown. Antiretroviral therapy had run roughly three months, about 14 weeks, before follow-up blood collection. Whole blood was used without fractionation, so all unsorted peripheral T cells were included. The sample originates from a study of HIV-infected patients and healthy controls. Study-level results: Healthy controls shared more CDR3 sequences between individuals than HIV-infected patients did. MAIT alpha-chain CDR3s were frequent in healthy controls, depleted in HIV+. During therapy, HIV-associated CDR3s fell significantly in frequency, while CMV-associated CDR3s did not change significantly.

Reverse transcription used around 500 ng RNA and constant-region primers for alpha and beta. Separate chain-specific third strand synthesis with multiplexing indices produced the alpha and beta libraries. TCRdb reprocessed the 5' RACE reads via MiXCR and lists one record per CDR3 protein. The profile covers over 3,500 distinct CDR3 sequences, with around 9% appearing a single time and under 50% taken by the ten largest. The starting material was blood, obtained during antiretroviral therapy. This TCR came from an adult with HIV infection.

CDR3 amino acids: CASRGTRVQPQHF. In nucleotides, the CDR3 is TGTGCCAGCAGGGGGACTAGGGTTCAGCCCCAGCATTTT. V is TRBV28 and J is TRBJ1-5; D perhaps matches TRBD1 (5 bases). The CDR3 totals 13 residues. Germline assignment: CDR1 MDHEN and CDR2 SYDVKM. V lost 6 bases, J lost 6 bases, and 12 bases lay in between.